This TCR beta chain was sequenced during a study of cytomegalovirus exposure and HLA in healthy donors. Worth noting for this clone: What it binds is unknown.

The CDR3 runs to 17 residues. The J segment lost 2 bases and the V segment lost 10 bases, leaving 12 bases of the junction unmatched. The germline V gene encodes CDR1 SNHLY and CDR2 FYNNEI. At sampling all donors were nominally healthy, likely with unrecorded immune exposures. Study observations and caveats: Later analysis reportedly placed an Asian-associated ancestry cluster below the roughly 690-donor mean in N-insertions. Of the V segments, some could not be distinguished, including TRBV6-2 and TRBV6-3, and were excluded.

The PCR contained 60 Vbeta and 13 Jbeta primers. Using immunoSEQ multiplex PCR, the repertoire was profiled, and TCRdb retains in-frame clones only, with some absent. The sample shows about 160,000 clones, 87% of them seen only once. This TCR came from a woman younger than 45 in good health and CMV-seronegative. The chain couples TRBV2 to TRBJ2-2, with 11 nucleotides matching TRBD2. Sequenced: PBMCs. The CDR3 reads CATSGMGLADNTGELFF. For the CDR3, the DNA is TGTGCCACCTCAGGGATGGGACTAGCGGATAACACCGGGGAGCTGTTTTTT. Filled out from reference TRBV2 and TRBJ2-2, the complete variable domain reads EPEVTQTPSHQVTQMGQEVILRCVPISNHLYFYWYRQILGQKVEFLVSFYNNEISEKSEIFDDQFSVERPDGSNFTLKIRSTKLEDSAMYFCATSGMGLADNTGELFFGEGSRLTVL.